These 12 T cell receptor beta chains were sequenced from one sample in a study of cytomegalovirus exposure and HLA in healthy donors. This table comes from immunoSEQ multiplex PCR, and its TCRdb copy is limited to in-frame clones, with some not included. The data contain roughly 250,000 clones, approximately 86% of them singletons. Material for sequencing was PBMCs. Source of these receptors: a woman in her 30s in good health and CMV-seropositive.

The rearrangement uses TRBV7-6 and TRBJ2-2; D is possibly TRBD2 (6 bases). CDR1 is SGHVS, CDR2 FNYEAQ, per germline. The ends were cut back, 1 base at V and 7 bases at J, with 10 bases in the middle. CDR3 length: 14 residues. The CDR3 protein is CASSLGFGGGELFF. CDR3 nucleotides: TGTGCCAGCAGCTTAGGGTTCGGGGGCGGGGAGCTGTTTTTT.

The CDR3: CASSGSGRYNEQFF. In nucleotides, the CDR3 is TGTGCCAGCAGTGGTAGCGGGAGATACAATGAGCAGTTCTTC. The chain links TRBV2 to TRBJ2-1, with 9 nucleotides matching TRBD2. The CDR3 runs 14 residues. CDR1 and CDR2 from the germline V gene are SNHLY and FYNNEI. With V trimmed by 4 bases and J by 4 bases, 2 bases remained unmatched.

The CDR3 region is CATSGSGYGYTF. The DNA of the CDR3 is TGTGCCACCAGCGGATCGGGATATGGCTACACCTTC. The chain couples TRBV15 to TRBJ1-2; D call uncertain. The CDR3 loop spans 12 amino acids. CDR1 and CDR2 (germline): LNHNV, YYDKDF (reference sequence). V lost 5 bases and J 5 bases, leaving 9 bases between the germline ends.

The chain employs TRBV27 and TRBJ2-2, with TRBD2 matching 8 bases. Germline CDR1 is MNHEY and CDR2 is SMNVEV (reference sequence). The J segment lost 6 bases and the V segment lost 6 bases, leaving 12 bases of the junction unmatched. The CDR3 consists of 16 residues. The CDR3 coding sequence is TGTGCCAGCAGATTAGCGGGGAGGATCAATTCCGGGGAGCTGTTTTTT. Translating gives CASRLAGRINSGELFF.

The chain carries TRBV29-1 and TRBJ1-1; D remains unclear. CDR1 SQVTM and CDR2 ANQGSEA come from the germline V gene. CDR3 length equals 11 residues. Trimming left V 7 bases short and J 4 bases short, with 10 bases between. The CDR3 DNA follows: TGCAGCGCAGATACGGGCACTGAAGCTTTCTTT. Residues: CSADTGTEAFF.

The genes are TRBV27 and TRBJ1-5; possibly TRBD1 for D (6 bases). Germline CDR1 and CDR2: MNHEY and SMNVEV (reference sequence). This CDR3 is 15 amino acids long. With 0 bases removed from V and 5 bases from J, the gap between germline ends came to 11 bases. CDR3 loop: CASSLSTGFYQPQHF. For the CDR3, the DNA is TGTGCCAGCAGTTTATCAACAGGGTTTTATCAGCCCCAGCATTTT.

The chain uses TRBV2 and TRBJ2-1; no reliable D call. Germline V gene lookup returns CDR1 SNHLY and CDR2 FYNNEI. The CDR3 covers 13 residues. Between the trimmed V and J ends, which lost 7 bases and 0 bases, there was a span of 7 bases. The chain's CDR3 is CASNTGSYNEQFF. Here the CDR3 DNA reads TGTGCCAGCAATACCGGCTCCTACAATGAGCAGTTCTTC.

The chain combines TRBV29-1 with TRBJ1-1; 7 nucleotides match TRBD1. V lost 6 bases to trimming and J lost 1 base; unmatched junction nucleotides: 5. The CDR3 runs to 13 residues. Germline CDR1 SQVTM, CDR2 ANQGSEA. CDR3 region: CSVSGQWNTEAFF. CDR3 DNA sequence: TGCAGCGTATCGGGACAGTGGAACACTGAAGCTTTCTTT.

The rearrangement uses TRBV5-4 and TRBJ1-2; D call uncertain. Germline-derived CDR1 and CDR2 are SGHNT and YYREEE (reference sequence). Trimming took 5 bases from V and 1 from J, leaving 9 bases between them. The CDR3 is 13 residues long. CDR3 amino acids: CASRIDNNYGYTF. In DNA form, the CDR3 reads TGTGCCAGCAGAATCGACAATAACTATGGCTACACCTTC.

The rearrangement links TRBV5-4 to TRBJ2-3, with 9 bases identical to TRBD1. From germline, CDR1 is SGHNT and CDR2 YYREEE (reference sequence). J was trimmed by 3 bases and V by 4 bases; bases with no gene match: 9. CDR3 length: 16 residues. The CDR3 nucleotides read TGTGCCAGCAGCCATAAGAAAGGACAGGGGACAGATACGCAGTATTTT. The encoded protein is CASSHKKGQGTDTQYF.

In this sample, this clone turned up a few times. The genes are TRBV28 and TRBJ2-1, with 15 bases matching TRBD2. Germline V CDR1 and CDR2: MDHEN, SYDVKM. The CDR3 consists of 15 residues. V lost 4 bases and J lost 8; bases outside the gene matches: 3. The CDR3 loop is CASSWGTSGRYEQFF. The CDR3 DNA sequence: TGTGCCAGCAGTTGGGGGACTAGCGGGAGGTATGAGCAGTTCTTC.

The sample holds one count of this clone. Other DNA sequences in the sample encode the same CDR3. The chain recombines TRBV27 with TRBJ2-1; perhaps TRBD1 as D (5 bases). Trimming pared 2 bases from V and 7 bases from J, leaving 6 bases between. CDR1 is MNHEY, CDR2 SMNVEV, per germline (reference sequence). The CDR3 extends over 12 amino acids. The CDR3 nucleotides read TGTGCCAGCAGTTTAAGGGGAAATGAGCAGTTCTTC. Translated: CASSLRGNEQFF.